The present T cell receptor beta chain was sequenced within a study of T cells in Graves' hyperthyroidism and ophthalmopathy (dated by TCRdb to the late 2010s). Background for the entire study: Peripheral blood samples were taken at initial diagnosis, before any treatment was given. According to the paper, TCR Vbeta CDR3 sequencing was carried out on about 140 peripheral blood samples, which came from fewer than 50 ophthalmopathy, fewer than 80 hyperthyroidism and approximately 17 progressor patients. In roughly six Graves' hyperthyroidism patients, the study also compared T-cell repertoires from thyroid tissue with T-cell repertoires from blood. The 80 to 100 discovery patients were randomly divided into training and test sets at a 7:3 ratio. An independent validation cohort of around 19 hyperthyroidism patients and 17 patients who later progressed to ophthalmopathy tested prospective prediction of ophthalmopathy. After blood sampling, hyperthyroidism patients were treated with methimazole at a starting dose of 30 mg daily, and ophthalmopathy patients were treated with high-dose intravenous methylprednisolone. TCR V-J signatures able to tell the groups apart were searched for in a discovery cohort of around 95 patients, of whom more than 40 had Graves' ophthalmopathy and roughly 57 had stable Graves' hyperthyroidism. Summary of the overall study and its limitations: Most expanded thyroid clonotypes (frequency above 0.001) were also detected in blood, suggesting blood repertoires may reflect thyroid immune responses. In validation, progression to ophthalmopathy was predicted by the model with around 71% sensitivity and around 76% specificity, a median of 6.5 months before onset. No statistical method was used to fix the sample size in advance, and group allocation was not hidden from the investigators. A model built on a 13 V-J signature distinguished ophthalmopathy from stable hyperthyroidism, reaching over 85% sensitivity and about 81% specificity in cross-validation and 80%/75% in testing.

Hyperthyroidism patients were newly diagnosed, had a disease duration of under 2 months, and were aged 18 to 65 years. Exclusion was applied to patients with uncontrolled infections, other autoimmune diseases, pregnancy or lactation. Clinical symptoms, serum thyroxine and TRAb, thyroid ultrasound, and orbital computed tomography formed the basis for the diagnoses. Blood from progressor patients was drawn when they were first diagnosed with hyperthyroidism, before any ophthalmopathy symptoms appeared. PBMCs were separated from about 10 ml of fresh peripheral blood using Ficoll-Paque density gradient centrifugation. Progressor patients were defined as those initially diagnosed with Graves' hyperthyroidism in whom ophthalmopathy developed during follow-up. Trizol reagent was used to extract total RNA, and RNA quality was then checked on an Agilent 2100 Bioanalyzer. This clonotype was found many times. It has no known antigen specificity. Within one base of it there is no much larger clone, and no base qualities were kept.

The TCR beta CDR3 regions were amplified from the RNA transcripts. The first round of RT-PCR for the TCR CDR3 was performed with the HTBI primer set and the Qiagen OneStep RT-PCR kit. The libraries were constructed in a second round of multiplex PCR and then size-selected and purified. Libraries were sequenced paired-end with 100 bp reads on an Illumina HiSeq2000. In the paper's pipeline: SOAPnuke was used to process the raw data, throwing out any read that contained adapters or uncalled bases, had a mean Phred below 15, or lacked an exact constant-primer or identifier match. High-quality paired reads were merged with COPE v1.2.5, and unique nucleotide sequences were defined as clonotypes. Clonotypes were aligned to IMGT TRBV, TRBD and TRBJ reference segments using MiTCR v1.1. The analysis included only V-J combinations with a frequency above 0.0001, which together covered roughly 99% of the repertoires. The TCS score was defined as the ratio of F50 (clonal expansion) to E x V (chaos), calculated using BLOSUM62-based TCRdist between CDR3 peptides within each V-J. Welch's t-statistics and random forest reduced roughly 500 V-J features to under 15, which were used in a naive Bayes classifier (R e1071). Using fastp trimming at Q25 and MiXCR clonotype assembly, TCRdb reanalyzed the public sequencing data and kept in-frame beta chains. One record per CDR3 amino acid sequence lists the most common genes and DNA. The V and J calls were not made by the authors but by TCRdb's processing. Recorded for this sample are some 600,000 distinct CDR3 sequences; about 15% of them occurred a single time. 5.5% to 7.5% of the sample rests with the top ten.

The receptor was derived from a woman aged 25 to 39 with Graves' hyperthyroidism that later progressed to Graves' ophthalmopathy. Sequences were obtained from blood.

Here the CDR3 is given as CASNVMVNTEAFF. The DNA sequence reads TGTGCCAGCAATGTCATGGTGAACACTGAAGCTTTCTTT. The chain couples TRBV28 to TRBJ1-1; no D gene call is confident. V loses 7 bases, J loses 0 bases, and the germline ends lie 9 bases apart. Measured from the cysteine to the phenylalanine, the CDR3 is 13 residues long. The CDR3 DNA has 39 bases and is translated from base 1. Reading the germline V gene gives CDR1 MDHEN and CDR2 SYDVKM. The CDR3 plus the reference TRBV28 and TRBJ1-1 genes for the other parts give the full variable domain: DVKVTQSSRYLVKRTGEKVFLECVQDMDHENMFWYRQDPGLGLRLIYFSYDVKMKEKGDIPEGYSVSREKKERFSLILESASTNQTSMYLCASNVMVNTEAFFGQGTRLTVV.